A selection of T cell receptor beta chains follows, all from one sample in a study of T cells after yellow fever vaccination. One entry per CDR3 protein, called by TCRdb with MiXCR from the 5' RACE reads. The table records approximately 510,000 distinct CDR3 sequences, 20% to 25% of them present only once. This specimen was PBMCs, taken more than 20 days after the first yellow fever vaccination. The source of these receptors is a man aged 18 to 35 who received the YFV17D yellow fever vaccine. The CDR3 runs from the conserved cysteine through the conserved F or W. Fields, in order: J gene, V gene, clone size, D gene, CDR3 protein, CDR3 DNA. The D gene is left open where the match is weak. Some rows mark clone size as missing; the rest say once, few, many or name a class of expanded clone.

J: TRBJ1-1
V: TRBV5-1
size: few
D: .
CDR3: CASSSTTGGNTEAFF
DNA: TGCGCCAGCAGCTCGACGACCGGGGGGAACACTGAAGCTTTCTTT

J: TRBJ1-2
V: TRBV7-6
size: .
D: .
CDR3: CASSLEAGPHYGYTF
DNA: TGTGCCAGCAGCTTAGAGGCAGGGCCTCACTATGGCTACACCTTC

J: TRBJ2-2
V: TRBV4-2
size: few
D: TRBD2
CDR3: CASSQRVVGGANTGELFF
DNA: TGTGCCAGCAGCCAGAGGGTTGTGGGGGGGGCGAACACCGGGGAGCTGTTTTTT

J: TRBJ1-2
V: TRBV12-3/TRBV12-4
size: .
D: TRBD1
CDR3: CASSSDRGSGYTF
DNA: TGTGCCAGCAGTTCAGACAGGGGTTCAGGCTACACCTTC

J: TRBJ2-1
V: TRBV28
size: few
D: .
CDR3: CASSLKSSYNEQFF
DNA: TGTGCCAGCAGTTTGAAGAGCTCCTACAATGAGCAGTTCTTC

J: TRBJ1-2
V: TRBV7-2
size: .
D: .
CDR3: CASSLNVGQNYGYTF
DNA: TGTGCCAGCAGCTTAAACGTGGGGCAGAACTATGGCTACACCTTC

J: TRBJ2-5
V: TRBV12-3/TRBV12-4
size: many
D: TRBD1
CDR3: CASGTVGQTQYF
DNA: TGTGCCAGCGGGACAGTGGGTCAGACCCAGTACTTC

J: TRBJ2-4
V: TRBV6-1
size: few
D: .
CDR3: CASSEAGRRRGLYF
DNA: TGTGCCAGCAGTGAAGCGGGACGACGACGTGGGTTGTACTTC

J: TRBJ2-3
V: TRBV15
size: .
D: .
CDR3: CATSQAAYTQYF
DNA: TGTGCCACCAGTCAAGCCGCATATACGCAGTATTTT

J: TRBJ1-5
V: TRBV18
size: few
D: .
CDR3: CASSPDGLGGNQPQHF
DNA: TGTGCCAGCTCACCAGACGGCCTGGGGGGCAATCAGCCCCAGCATTTT

J: TRBJ2-5
V: TRBV5-1
size: .
D: .
CDR3: CASSLTASQETQYF
DNA: TGCGCCAGCAGCTTAACGGCTTCCCAGGAGACCCAGTACTTC

J: TRBJ2-2
V: TRBV5-4
size: .
D: .
CDR3: CASSRQTGNTGELFF
DNA: TGTGCCAGCAGCCGGCAGACAGGCAACACCGGGGAGCTGTTTTTT

J: TRBJ2-1
V: TRBV12-3/TRBV12-4
size: .
D: .
CDR3: CASSFRDGGFDEQFF
DNA: TGTGCCAGCAGTTTCCGGGACGGCGGTTTCGATGAGCAGTTCTTC

J: TRBJ2-1
V: TRBV7-3
size: few
D: TRBD2
CDR3: CASSPRGGTSYNEQFF
DNA: TGTGCCAGCAGCCCGCGGGGGGGCACCTCCTACAATGAGCAGTTCTTC

J: TRBJ2-1
V: TRBV30
size: .
D: TRBD1
CDR3: CAWSKTGGDEQFF
DNA: TGTGCCTGGAGTAAGACAGGGGGCGATGAGCAGTTCTTC

J: TRBJ1-1
V: TRBV27
size: .
D: .
CDR3: CAASPGQLNTEAFF
DNA: TGTGCCGCATCCCCGGGACAACTAAACACTGAAGCTTTCTTT

J: TRBJ2-3
V: TRBV12-3/TRBV12-4
size: .
D: TRBD2
CDR3: CASSFQTSGFTDTQYF
DNA: TGTGCCAGCAGTTTTCAGACTAGCGGGTTCACAGATACGCAGTATTTT

J: TRBJ1-6
V: TRBV6-1
size: .
D: .
CDR3: CASSPGTSPGPLHF
DNA: TGTGCCAGCAGTCCCGGGACAAGTCCCGGACCCCTCCACTTT

J: TRBJ2-3
V: TRBV5-4
size: few
D: .
CDR3: CASSGGQLTDTQYF
DNA: TGTGCCAGCAGCGGGGGGCAACTCACAGATACGCAGTATTTT

J: TRBJ1-4
V: TRBV20-1
size: few
D: .
CDR3: CSASTGQTNEKLFF
DNA: TGCAGTGCTAGCACGGGACAAACTAATGAAAAACTGTTTTTT

J: TRBJ2-3
V: TRBV5-1
size: .
D: .
CDR3: CASSLGAGGVTDTQYF
DNA: TGCGCCAGCAGCTTGGGGGCTGGGGGTGTCACAGATACGCAGTATTTT

J: TRBJ1-2
V: TRBV20-1
size: .
D: TRBD1
CDR3: CSAGQGAVYGYTF
DNA: TGCAGTGCCGGACAGGGGGCCGTCTATGGCTACACCTTC

J: TRBJ2-1
V: TRBV12-3/TRBV12-4
size: few
D: TRBD1
CDR3: CASSHRQGAHEQFF
DNA: TGTGCCAGCAGCCATCGGCAGGGGGCACATGAGCAGTTCTTC

J: TRBJ2-3
V: TRBV7-8
size: .
D: .
CDR3: CASRETSPDTQYF
DNA: TGTGCCAGCAGGGAGACTAGTCCAGATACGCAGTATTTT

J: TRBJ2-1
V: TRBV28
size: few
D: .
CDR3: CASSFRANEQFF
DNA: TGTGCCAGCAGTTTTCGGGCAAATGAGCAGTTCTTC

J: TRBJ1-1
V: TRBV7-9
size: .
D: .
CDR3: CASSLGGASDTEAFF
DNA: TGTGCCAGCAGCTTAGGGGGCGCATCGGACACTGAAGCTTTCTTT

J: TRBJ2-2
V: TRBV2
size: .
D: .
CDR3: CASKLHSNTGELFF
DNA: TGTGCCAGCAAACTTCACTCGAACACCGGGGAGCTGTTTTTT

J: TRBJ2-3
V: TRBV6-2/TRBV6-3
size: few
D: .
CDR3: CASRRDDTDTQYF
DNA: TGTGCCAGCAGGCGGGACGACACAGATACGCAGTATTTT

J: TRBJ2-1
V: TRBV20-1
size: few
D: .
CDR3: CSARVLIGNEQFF
DNA: TGCAGTGCTAGAGTACTTATAGGGAATGAGCAGTTCTTC

J: TRBJ2-5
V: TRBV7-2
size: .
D: TRBD2
CDR3: CASSQQTGLAGGETQYF
DNA: TGTGCCAGCAGCCAGCAAACGGGACTAGCGGGGGGGGAGACCCAGTACTTC

J: TRBJ1-6
V: TRBV10-3
size: .
D: .
CDR3: CAIKETDRDNSPLHF
DNA: TGTGCCATCAAAGAGACGGACAGAGACAATTCACCCCTCCACTTT

J: TRBJ2-1
V: TRBV6-4
size: once
D: TRBD2
CDR3: CASSATSGTGNEQFF
DNA: TGTGCCAGCAGTGCCACTAGCGGGACGGGCAATGAGCAGTTCTTC

J: TRBJ2-2
V: TRBV7-2
size: .
D: TRBD2
CDR3: CASSLNVASGGNGELFF
DNA: TGTGCCAGCAGCTTAAATGTGGCTAGCGGGGGTAACGGGGAGCTGTTTTTT

J: TRBJ2-3
V: TRBV20-1
size: many
D: .
CDR3: CSAKPLTRADTQYF
DNA: TGCAGTGCTAAACCCCTCACAAGAGCAGATACGCAGTATTTT

J: TRBJ1-2
V: TRBV7-8
size: few
D: TRBD1
CDR3: CASSPTGRGDRSVYGYTF
DNA: TGTGCCAGCAGCCCAACCGGGAGGGGGGACAGGTCGGTCTATGGCTACACCTTC

J: TRBJ2-1
V: TRBV7-2
size: few
D: .
CDR3: CASSLTPGVAGLNEQFF
DNA: TGTGCCAGCAGCTTAACCCCGGGGGTGGCAGGGCTGAATGAGCAGTTCTTC

J: TRBJ1-1
V: TRBV4-3
size: once
D: .
CDR3: CASSRNWGADTEAFF
DNA: TGCGCCAGCAGCCGAAATTGGGGGGCTGACACTGAAGCTTTCTTT

J: TRBJ2-4
V: TRBV12-3/TRBV12-4
size: few
D: .
CDR3: CASRYGLAKNIQYF
DNA: TGTGCCAGCAGATACGGACTAGCCAAAAACATTCAGTACTTC

J: TRBJ1-2
V: TRBV7-2
size: many
D: .
CDR3: CASSLQGSGYTF
DNA: TGTGCCAGCAGCTTACAGGGTTCTGGCTACACCTTC

J: TRBJ2-3
V: TRBV11-2
size: few
D: .
CDR3: CASTLSRQGTDTQYF
DNA: TGTGCCAGCACGCTATCGAGGCAGGGCACAGATACGCAGTATTTT

J: TRBJ1-2
V: TRBV4-3
size: .
D: TRBD1
CDR3: CASSQDLQGARGYTF
DNA: TGCGCCAGCAGCCAAGATCTACAGGGGGCTCGTGGCTACACCTTC

J: TRBJ1-2
V: TRBV7-2
size: .
D: .
CDR3: CASSPGLNYGYTF
DNA: TGTGCCAGCAGCCCTGGACTTAACTATGGCTACACCTTC

J: TRBJ2-3
V: TRBV4-2
size: few
D: TRBD2
CDR3: CASSHLSGGRGNTQYF
DNA: TGTGCCAGCAGCCATCTCAGCGGGGGGCGGGGGAATACGCAGTATTTT